The present T cell receptor (beta chain) was sequenced within a study of shared clonotypes between healthy human individuals. Under the authors' procedure: Without quality scores, immunoSEQ junctional reads could not be filtered like full-length reads. TCRdb's copy holds only in-frame clones and misses some; the assay was immunoSEQ multiplex PCR. The V and J calls and clone size come from that table; D and trimming were worked out from the DNA. Altogether 450,000 to 500,000 clones are present, about 80% being singletons, with the ten largest covering about an eighth. In regard to this clone: The same CDR3 also results from other DNA sequences found in this sample.

V shed 4 bases, J shed 4 bases, and the junction held 4 bases outside the gene matches. CDR1 and CDR2 from the germline V gene are SGHTA and FQGNSA. CDR3 size: 15 residues. Donors were healthy HIV-negative adults without recent acute infections or vaccinations. The source of this sequence is a woman between 40 and 55 years old in good health. Some clones in this sample may be carry-over from other donors' samples. The chain is built from TRBV7-2 and TRBJ2-1; 10 bases line up with TRBD2. Sequencing input: PBMCs. CDR3: CASSWTSGTYNEQFF. The CDR3 nucleotides read TGTGCCAGCAGCTGGACTAGCGGTACTTACAATGAGCAGTTCTTC.